The following is a T cell receptor beta chain sequence with its context. The sample is drawn from a study of blood T cell repertoires in COVID-19. Clones were sequenced by immunoSEQ multiplex PCR, and TCRdb holds only the in-frame ones, with some missing. The sample holds some 300,000 clones, around 87% seen once. CDR1 and CDR2 (germline): LNHDA, SQIVND (reference sequence). Losses at the gene ends were 6 bases for V and 4 bases for J; bases not matched to a gene: 6. There are 14 residues in the CDR3. The chain joins TRBV19 to TRBJ1-2; the match to TRBD1 covers 9 bases. This clonotype was sampled from a woman in her thirties or forties with COVID-19, enrolled during active disease. The sequencing input was peripheral blood. CDR3 DNA: TGTGCCAGTAGGAATACAGGGGGCTTCTATGGCTACACCTTC. This gives the protein CASRNTGGFYGYTF. The full variable domain, with the rest looked up from reference TRBV19 and TRBJ1-2, is DGGITQSPKYLFRKEGQNVTLSCEQNLNHDAMYWYRQDPGQGLRLIYYSQIVNDFQKGDIAEGYSVSREKKESFPLTVTSAQKNPTAFYLCASRNTGGFYGYTFGSGTRLTVV.